The source of this T cell receptor (beta chain) is a study of blood T cell repertoires in COVID-19. With 6 bases clipped from V and 1 base from J, the junction kept 6 bases outside the gene matches. Germline CDR1 is LNHDA and CDR2 is SQIVND (reference sequence). The CDR3 is 16 residues long. Sequencing used immunoSEQ multiplex PCR; TCRdb keeps in-frame clones, though not all of them. The sample lists some 250,000 clones, 70% to 90% occurring once. This sequence joins TRBV19 and TRBJ2-2; 9 positions agree with TRBD1. Sequences were obtained from peripheral blood. This receptor was identified in a man aged 25 to 40 with active or convalescent COVID-19. The CDR3 nucleotides read TGTGCCAGTAGAGCTAGGACAGGGGTGAACACCGGGGAGCTGTTTTTT. Its protein is CASRARTGVNTGELFF.